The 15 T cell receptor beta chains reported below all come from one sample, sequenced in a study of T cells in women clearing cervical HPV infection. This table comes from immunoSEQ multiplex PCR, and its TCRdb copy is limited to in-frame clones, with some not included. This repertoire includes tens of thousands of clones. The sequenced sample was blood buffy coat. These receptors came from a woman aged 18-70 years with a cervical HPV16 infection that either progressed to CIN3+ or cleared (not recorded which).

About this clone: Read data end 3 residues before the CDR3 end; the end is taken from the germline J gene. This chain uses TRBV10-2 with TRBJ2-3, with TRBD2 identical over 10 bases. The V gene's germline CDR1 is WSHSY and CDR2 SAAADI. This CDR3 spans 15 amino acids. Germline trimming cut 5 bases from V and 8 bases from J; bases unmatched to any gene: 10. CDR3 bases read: TGCGCCAGCAGTCCGCTAGCGGGAGAGGCGGGTACG. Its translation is CASSPLAGEAGT. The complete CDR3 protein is CASSPLAGEAGTQYF.

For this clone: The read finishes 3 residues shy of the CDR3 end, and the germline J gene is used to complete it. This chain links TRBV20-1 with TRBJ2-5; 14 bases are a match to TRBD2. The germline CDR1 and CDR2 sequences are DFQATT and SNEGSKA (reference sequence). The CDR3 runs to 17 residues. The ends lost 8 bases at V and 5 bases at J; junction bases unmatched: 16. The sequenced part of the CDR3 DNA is TGCAGTCCGACGGGGACTAGCGGGGGAGTGCCGGATGAGACC. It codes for CSPTGTSGGVPDET. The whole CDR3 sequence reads CSPTGTSGGVPDETQYF.

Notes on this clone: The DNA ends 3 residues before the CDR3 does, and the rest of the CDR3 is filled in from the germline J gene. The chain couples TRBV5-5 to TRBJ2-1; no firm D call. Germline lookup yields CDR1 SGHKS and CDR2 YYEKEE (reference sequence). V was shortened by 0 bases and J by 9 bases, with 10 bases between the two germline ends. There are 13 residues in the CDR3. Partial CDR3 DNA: TGTGCCAGCAGCTTGGTTGCGTCGCGTGAG. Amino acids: CASSLVASRE. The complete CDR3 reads CASSLVASREQFF.

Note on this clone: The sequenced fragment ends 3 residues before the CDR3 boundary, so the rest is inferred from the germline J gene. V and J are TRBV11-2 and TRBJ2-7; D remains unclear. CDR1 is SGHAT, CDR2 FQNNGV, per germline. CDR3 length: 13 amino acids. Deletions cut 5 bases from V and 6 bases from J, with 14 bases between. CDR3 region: CASSPEILGEQYF. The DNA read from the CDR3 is TGTGCCAGCAGCCCTGAAATCCTAGGCGAG.

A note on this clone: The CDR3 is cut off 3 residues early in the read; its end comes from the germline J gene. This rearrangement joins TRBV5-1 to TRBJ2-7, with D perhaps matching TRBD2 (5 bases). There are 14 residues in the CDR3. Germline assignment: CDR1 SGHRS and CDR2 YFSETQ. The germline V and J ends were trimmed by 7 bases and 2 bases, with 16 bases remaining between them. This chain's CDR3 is CASAPGGQAYEQYF. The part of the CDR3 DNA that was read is TGCGCCAGCGCCCCCGGCGGGCAGGCCTACGAG.

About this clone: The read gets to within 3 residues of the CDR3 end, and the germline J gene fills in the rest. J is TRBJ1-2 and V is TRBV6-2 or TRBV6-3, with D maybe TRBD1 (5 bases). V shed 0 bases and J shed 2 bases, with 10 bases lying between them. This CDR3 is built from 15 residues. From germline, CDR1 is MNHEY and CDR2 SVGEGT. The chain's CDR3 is CASSYSPGRNYGYTF. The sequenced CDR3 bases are TGTGCCAGCAGTTACTCTCCAGGGAGGAACTATGGC.

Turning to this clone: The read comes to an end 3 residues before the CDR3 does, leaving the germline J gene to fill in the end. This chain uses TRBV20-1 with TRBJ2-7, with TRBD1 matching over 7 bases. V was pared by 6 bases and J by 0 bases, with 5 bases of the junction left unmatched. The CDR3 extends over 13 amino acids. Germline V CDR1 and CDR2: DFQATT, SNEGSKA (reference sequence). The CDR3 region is CSARGTVSYEQYF. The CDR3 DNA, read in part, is TGCAGTGCGAGGGGGACAGTCTCCTACGAG.

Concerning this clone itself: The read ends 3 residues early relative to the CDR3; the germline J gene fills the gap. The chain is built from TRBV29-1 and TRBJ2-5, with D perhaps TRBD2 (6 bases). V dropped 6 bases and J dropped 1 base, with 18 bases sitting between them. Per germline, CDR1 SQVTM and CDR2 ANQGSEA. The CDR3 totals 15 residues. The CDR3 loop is CSVSHSGLRQETQYF. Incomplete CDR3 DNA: TGCAGCGTCTCGCATTCGGGACTCCGCCAAGAGACC. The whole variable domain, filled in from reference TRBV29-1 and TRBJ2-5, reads SAVISQKPSRDICQRGTSLTIQCQVDSQVTMMFWYRQQPGQSLTLIATANQGSEATYESGFVIDKFPISRPNLTFSTLTVSNMSPEDSSIYLCSVSHSGLRQETQYFGPGTRLLVL.

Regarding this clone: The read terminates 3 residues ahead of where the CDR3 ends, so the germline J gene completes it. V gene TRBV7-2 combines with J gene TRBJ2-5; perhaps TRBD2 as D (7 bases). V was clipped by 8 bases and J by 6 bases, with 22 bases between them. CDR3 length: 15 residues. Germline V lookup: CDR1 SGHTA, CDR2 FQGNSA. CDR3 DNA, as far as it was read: TGTGCCAGCTCGACGGCGGGGGCCGGGGCAAAGACC. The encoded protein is CASSTAGAGAKT. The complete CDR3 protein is CASSTAGAGAKTQYF.

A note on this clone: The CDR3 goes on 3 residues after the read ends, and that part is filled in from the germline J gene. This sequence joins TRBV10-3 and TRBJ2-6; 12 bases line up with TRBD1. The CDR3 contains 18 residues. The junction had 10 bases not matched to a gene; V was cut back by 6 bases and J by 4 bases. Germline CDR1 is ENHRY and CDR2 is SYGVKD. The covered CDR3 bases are TGTGCCATCAGGGGGACAGGGGGCACGTCGGGAGGGGCCAACGTC. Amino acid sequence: CAIRGTGGTSGGANV. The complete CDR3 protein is CAIRGTGGTSGGANVLTF.

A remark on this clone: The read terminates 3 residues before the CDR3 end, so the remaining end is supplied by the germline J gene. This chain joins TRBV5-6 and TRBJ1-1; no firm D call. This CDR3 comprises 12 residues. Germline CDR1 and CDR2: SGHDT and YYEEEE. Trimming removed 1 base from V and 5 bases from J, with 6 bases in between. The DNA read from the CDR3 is TGTGCCAGCAGCTTGCGGGGTACTGAA. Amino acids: CASSLRGTE. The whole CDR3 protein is CASSLRGTEAFF.

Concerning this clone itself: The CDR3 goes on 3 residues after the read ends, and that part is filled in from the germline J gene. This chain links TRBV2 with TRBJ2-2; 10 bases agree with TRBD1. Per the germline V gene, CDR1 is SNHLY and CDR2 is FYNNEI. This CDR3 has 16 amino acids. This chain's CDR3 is CASSEDSGTGAEKLFF. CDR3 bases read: TGTGCCAGCAGTGAGGACTCGGGGACAGGGGCCGAAAAG.

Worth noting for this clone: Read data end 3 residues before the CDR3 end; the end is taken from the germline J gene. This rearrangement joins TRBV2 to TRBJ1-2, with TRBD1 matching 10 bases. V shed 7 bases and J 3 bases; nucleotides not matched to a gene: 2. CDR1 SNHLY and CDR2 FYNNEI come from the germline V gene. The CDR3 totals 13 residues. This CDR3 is CASTGTGDYGYTF. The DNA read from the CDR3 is TGTGCCAGCACCGGGACAGGGGACTATGGC.

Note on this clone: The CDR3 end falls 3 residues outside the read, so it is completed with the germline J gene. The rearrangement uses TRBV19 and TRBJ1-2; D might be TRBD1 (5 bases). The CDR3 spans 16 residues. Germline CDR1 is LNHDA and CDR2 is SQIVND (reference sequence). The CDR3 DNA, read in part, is TGTGCCAGTAGCCACCCGGGGACTAGCGTGGCAGATACC. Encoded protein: CASSHPGTSVADT. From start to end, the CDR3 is CASSHPGTSVADTYTF.

The covered CDR3 bases are TGTGCCAGCTCACCGGGACAGGGGGCAACCGGGGAG. Protein product: CASSPGQGATGE. The complete CDR3 sequence is CASSPGQGATGELFF. The chain combines TRBV18 with TRBJ2-2, with 12 bases that match TRBD1. The read ends 3 residues shy of where the CDR3 ends; the end is completed using the germline J gene. After removal of 3 bases from V and 5 bases from J, the junction contained 1 base not matched to a gene. Germline assignment: CDR1 KGHSH and CDR2 LQKENI. The CDR3 sequence is 15 residues long.